These T cell receptor beta chains were read from a single sample in a study of regulatory T cells in long-lasting Graves disease. A single record per CDR3 protein comes from TCRdb applying MiXCR to the multiplex PCR reads. This table has 250,000 to 400,000 distinct CDR3 sequences, about a sixth appearing once. The sequencing here drew on peripheral blood mononuclear cells (PBMCs), taken at new diagnosis, from a patient treated with antithyroid drugs. The receptors were sampled from a female donor with Graves disease. Both conserved end residues are part of each CDR3. A D gene is named only where the DNA matches it firmly. The size of a clone is reported for some rows only, either as once, few or many, or as a class for expanded clones.

>many|TRBJ1-3|16|TRBV7-9|-
CASRDQDTDSGNTIYF
TGTGCCAGCAGGGACCAGGACACTGACTCTGGAAACACCATATATTTT
>many|TRBJ2-7|14|TRBV20-1|TRBD1
CSARDLTGEYEQYF
TGCAGTGCTAGAGATCTCACAGGGGAGTACGAGCAGTACTTC
>-|TRBJ2-5|20|TRBV6-5|TRBD2
CASSYSTLLAGGAQRETQYF
TGTGCCAGCAGTTACTCCACCTTACTAGCGGGAGGGGCCCAACGAGAGACCCAGTACTTC
>-|TRBJ2-7|15|TRBV20-1|TRBD2
CSARILAGKPYEQYF
TGCAGTGCCCGAATACTAGCGGGCAAACCCTACGAGCAGTACTTC
>-|TRBJ2-1|14|TRBV2|TRBD1
CASSSDRGHNEQFF
TGTGCCAGCAGCTCGGACAGGGGGCACAATGAGCAGTTCTTC
>many|TRBJ1-1|15|TRBV13|-
CASSLDPGPDTEAFF
TGTGCCAGCAGCTTAGACCCGGGGCCGGACACTGAAGCTTTCTTT
>-|TRBJ2-2|15|TRBV19|-
CASSIVTFYPGELFF
TGTGCCAGTAGTATAGTAACCTTCTACCCCGGGGAGCTGTTTTTT
>-|TRBJ2-3|16|TRBV4-2|TRBD2
CASSREGLAGADTQYF
TGTGCCAGCAGCCGTGAGGGACTAGCGGGAGCAGATACGCAGTATTTT
>many|TRBJ1-2|13|TRBV29-1|-
CSVEGQDNYGYTF
TGCAGCGTTGAAGGGCAGGATAACTATGGCTACACCTTC
>many|TRBJ2-7|15|TRBV27|TRBD2
CASSRLAGGDYEQYF
TGTGCCAGCAGTCGACTAGCGGGAGGTGACTACGAGCAGTACTTC
>-|TRBJ2-3|16|TRBV20-1|TRBD2
CSARDEGGGHTDTQYF
TGCAGTGCTAGAGATGAGGGCGGGGGGCACACAGATACGCAGTATTTT
>-|TRBJ2-4|11|TRBV20-1|TRBD2
CSAMLREEGYF
TGCAGTGCTATGCTCCGGGAGGAGGGGTACTTC
>many|TRBJ2-3|12|TRBV11-3|-
CASSLDRDTQYF
TGTGCCAGCAGCTTAGATCGCGATACGCAGTATTTT
>many|TRBJ2-5|16|TRBV24-1|TRBD1
CATSDPRDRGVETQYF
TGTGCCACCAGTGATCCGCGGGACAGGGGAGTCGAGACCCAGTACTTC
>many|TRBJ1-4|13|TRBV20-1|-
CSARAGQTEKLFF
TGCAGTGCTAGAGCCGGACAGACCGAAAAACTGTTTTTT
>many|TRBJ2-1|17|TRBV7-9|TRBD2
CASSLQTSGRAYNEQFF
TGTGCCAGCAGCTTGCAGACTAGCGGGAGGGCCTACAATGAGCAGTTCTTC